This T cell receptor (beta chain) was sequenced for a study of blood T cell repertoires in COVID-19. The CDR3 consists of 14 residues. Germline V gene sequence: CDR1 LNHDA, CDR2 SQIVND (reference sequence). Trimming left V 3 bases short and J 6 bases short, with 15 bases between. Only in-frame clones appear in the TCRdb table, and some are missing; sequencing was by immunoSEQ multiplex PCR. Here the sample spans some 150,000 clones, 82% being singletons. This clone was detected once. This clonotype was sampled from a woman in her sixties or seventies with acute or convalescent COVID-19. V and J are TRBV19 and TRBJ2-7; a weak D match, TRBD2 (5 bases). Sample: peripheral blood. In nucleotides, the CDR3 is TGTGCCAGTAGTATTGAGGCCCCAGCGGTCGAGCAGTACTTC. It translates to CASSIEAPAVEQYF.